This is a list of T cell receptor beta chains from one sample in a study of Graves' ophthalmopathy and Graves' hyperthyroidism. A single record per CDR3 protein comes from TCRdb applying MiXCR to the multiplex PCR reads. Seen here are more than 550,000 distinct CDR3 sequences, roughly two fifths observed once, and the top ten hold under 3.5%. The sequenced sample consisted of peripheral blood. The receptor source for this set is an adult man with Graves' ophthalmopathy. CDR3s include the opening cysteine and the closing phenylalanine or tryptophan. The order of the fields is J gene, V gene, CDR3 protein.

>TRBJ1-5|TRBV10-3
CASSYGGSPRPQHF
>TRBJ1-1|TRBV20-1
CSARLTGGINTEAFF
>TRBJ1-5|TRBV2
CASTRVGNQPQHF
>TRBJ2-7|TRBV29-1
CSVGEDSSYEQYF
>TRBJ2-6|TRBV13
CASSSRGFGANVLTF
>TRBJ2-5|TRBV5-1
CASSLRQTQETQYF
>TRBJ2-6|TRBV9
CASSLRRGADGANVLTF
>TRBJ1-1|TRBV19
CASSIGWLGNTEAFF
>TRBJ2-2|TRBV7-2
CASSQVPGARGELFF
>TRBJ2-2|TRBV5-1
CASSLSPENTGELFF
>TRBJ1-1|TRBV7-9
CASSRTGGTEAFF
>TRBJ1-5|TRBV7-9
CASSLSGRSETQHF
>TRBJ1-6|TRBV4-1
CASSQESQSSYNSPLHF
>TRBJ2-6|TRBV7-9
CASSRDGRVVLTF
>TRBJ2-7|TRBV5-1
CASSFDKAYEQYF
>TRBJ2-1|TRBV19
CASSVTGTGNEQFF
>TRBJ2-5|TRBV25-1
CASSELGRGETQYF
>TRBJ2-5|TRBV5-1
CASSPRGQEETQYF
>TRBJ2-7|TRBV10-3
CAITRDRKYEQYF
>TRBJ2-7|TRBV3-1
CASSQSDTRGEQYF
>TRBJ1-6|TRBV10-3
CAISESILRDLGSYNSPLHF
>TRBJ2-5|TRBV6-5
CASSPPLGQLKQETQYF
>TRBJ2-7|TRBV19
CASSAGLTCEQYF
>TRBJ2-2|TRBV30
CAWSSQRELFF
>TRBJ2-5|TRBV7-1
CAGSSSLIEAQYF
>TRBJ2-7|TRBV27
CASAGGSYEQYF
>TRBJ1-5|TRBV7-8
CASSFDAGTEPVNQPQHF